One and the same sample provided the 26 T cell receptor beta chains below, sequenced in a study of T-cell memory formation after mild COVID-19. TCRdb ran MiXCR on the 5' RACE reads and lists one entry per CDR3 protein. This table has about 290,000 distinct CDR3 sequences, 15% appearing once. Source material: PBMCs or a T cell subset sorted from them (not recorded which). The receptors shown here come from a man between 18 and 35 years old who had mild COVID-19 (a few samples of this study predate the infection). Cell type and time point are not known.

This clonotype was detected ten times or more. One junction end disagrees with the germline gene, perhaps due to a read error. CDR3 loop: CASSIAGGQETQYF. The CDR3 DNA is TGTGCCAGCAGCATAGCGGGGGGTCAAGAGACCCAGTACTTC. This rearrangement joins TRBV7-9 to TRBJ2-5; 10 positions match TRBD2. There are 14 residues in the CDR3. Looked up from germline, CDR1 is SEHNR and CDR2 is FQNEAQ (reference sequence).

This clonotype has only a few counts. The V call is TRBV7-9, the J call TRBJ1-1; D perhaps matches TRBD1 (6 bases). The CDR3 runs to 14 residues. Trimming removed 5 bases at V and 3 bases at J, with 13 bases between. Germline CDR1 reads SEHNR; CDR2 reads FQNEAQ (reference sequence). The chain's CDR3 is CASSLTTGDTEAFF. The CDR3 DNA sequence: TGTGCCAGCAGCCTGACGACAGGAGACACTGAAGCTTTCTTT. Variable domain in full (rest from reference TRBV7-9 and TRBJ1-1): DTGVSQNPRHKITKRGQNVTFRCDPISEHNRLYWYRQTLGQGPEFLTYFQNEAQLEKSRLLSDRFSAERPKGSFSTLEIQRTEQGDSAMYLCASSLTTGDTEAFFGQGTRLTVV.

At least ten counts were recorded for this clonotype. The rearrangement links TRBV12-5 to TRBJ2-3, with D possibly called TRBD1 or TRBD2 (5 bases each). Germline CDR1 and CDR2: LGHNT and FRNRAP. The CDR3 has 11 amino acids. Trimming removed 5 bases at V and 5 bases at J, with 5 bases between. CDR3 region: CASGGGDTQYF. The CDR3 coding sequence is TGTGCTAGTGGTGGGGGAGATACGCAGTATTTT.

This clonotype has only a few counts. V is TRBV10-3 and J is TRBJ1-2; TRBD1 agrees at 9 bases. The V gene end was trimmed by 3 bases and the J gene end by 4 bases; junction bases not matched to a gene: 6. The CDR3 loop spans 15 amino acids. CDR1 and CDR2 (germline): ENHRY, SYGVKD. The CDR3 nucleotides are TGTGCCATCAGTGACCCTGGGACAGGGTTCTATGGCTACACCTTC. Its protein product is CAISDPGTGFYGYTF.

This clonotype was counted ten times or more. The chain recombines TRBV29-1 with TRBJ2-1; the D gene is possibly TRBD1 (5 bases). The CDR3 loop spans 14 amino acids. From germline, CDR1 is SQVTM and CDR2 ANQGSEA. The V end was cut by 4 bases, the J end by 0 bases, with 10 bases between. CDR3 nucleotide sequence: TGCAGCGTTGTTGGAACAGGCTCCTACAATGAGCAGTTCTTC. It is translated as CSVVGTGSYNEQFF.

This clonotype was counted a few times. The chain joins TRBV6-4 to TRBJ2-3; 7 positions agree with TRBD2. The germline V gene has CDR1 MRHNA and CDR2 SNTAGT. CDR3 size: 16 residues. V lost 0 bases and J lost 2; bases outside the gene matches: 5. The CDR3 loop is CASSDSGRGITDTQYF. DNA for the CDR3: TGTGCCAGCAGTGACTCGGGGCGGGGGATCACAGATACGCAGTATTTT.

The genes are TRBV5-1 and TRBJ2-7; the D gene is possibly TRBD2 (7 bases). The CDR3 loop spans 14 amino acids. Germline V lookup: CDR1 SGHRS, CDR2 YFSETQ. V lost 3 bases and J 5 bases, leaving 15 bases between the germline ends. CDR3 in DNA: TGCGCCAGCAGCTCCTCCCCGGGGGGCGACGAGCAGTACTTC. Translated: CASSSSPGGDEQYF.

This chain uses TRBV5-5 with TRBJ2-7; 7 bases agree with TRBD1. Trimming took 1 base from V and 6 from J; bases not matched to a gene: 4. The CDR3 has 13 residues. CDR1 and CDR2 from the germline V gene are SGHKS and YYEKEE (reference sequence). CDR3 sequence: CASSLFDRVEQYV. CDR3 bases: TGTGCCAGCAGCTTGTTCGACAGGGTCGAGCAGTACGTC.

The V and J genes are TRBV7-9 and TRBJ1-4; D may be TRBD1 (5 bases). This CDR3 region has 14 residues. Germline V gene data show CDR1 as SEHNR and CDR2 as FQNEAQ (reference sequence). V was pared by 0 bases and J by 10 bases, with 12 bases between. Written as DNA, the CDR3 is TGTGCCAGCAGCTTAGCGCAGGGAGGCGGAAAACTGTTTTTT. Protein product: CASSLAQGGGKLFF. Based on the CDR3 plus reference TRBV7-9 and TRBJ1-4, the full variable domain is DTGVSQNPRHKITKRGQNVTFRCDPISEHNRLYWYRQTLGQGPEFLTYFQNEAQLEKSRLLSDRFSAERPKGSFSTLEIQRTEQGDSAMYLCASSLAQGGGKLFFGSGTQLSVL.

This clonotype was counted a few times. The chain couples TRBV5-1 to TRBJ2-2, with D unresolved. Germline V gene sequence: CDR1 SGHRS, CDR2 YFSETQ. The CDR3 contains 14 residues. V was trimmed by 0 bases and J by 4 bases, leaving 7 bases between them. Here the CDR3 reads CASSLDLGTGELFF. CDR3 coding DNA: TGCGCCAGCAGCTTGGACCTGGGCACCGGGGAGCTGTTTTTT. Together with reference TRBV5-1 and TRBJ2-2, the CDR3 gives the full variable domain: KAGVTQTPRYLIKTRGQQVTLSCSPISGHRSVSWYQQTPGQGLQFLFEYFSETQRNKGNFPGRFSGRQFSNSRSEMNVSTLELGDSALYLCASSLDLGTGELFFGEGSRLTVL.

The rearrangement joins TRBV6-5 to TRBJ1-2; D is uncertain. CDR3 length: 16 amino acids. CDR1 MNHEY and CDR2 SVGAGI come from the germline V gene. Trimming pared 5 bases from V and 2 bases from J, leaving 18 bases between. The CDR3 reads CASSHRVAGSNYGYTF. CDR3 DNA: TGTGCCAGCAGTCATCGGGTTGCAGGTTCCAACTATGGCTACACCTTC.

This clonotype showed up just a few times. This chain connects TRBV12-3 or TRBV12-4 to TRBJ1-5; 8 bases are a match to TRBD1. This CDR3 comprises 14 residues. V gave up 6 bases and J gave up 4 bases; unmatched junction bases: 5. The CDR3 DNA reads TGTGCCAGCAGATCGGGACAGGTAAATCAGCCCCAGCATTTT. It specifies CASRSGQVNQPQHF.

This clonotype was counted between two and nine times. The rearrangement joins TRBV6-5 to TRBJ1-1, with D perhaps matching TRBD1 (5 bases). V was clipped by 2 bases and J by 8 bases, with 15 bases between them. This CDR3 contains 14 residues. Per germline, CDR1 MNHEY and CDR2 SVGAGI. The CDR3 DNA sequence: TGTGCCAGCAGTTACGGGGACGCCCGGAAAGAAGCTTTCTTT. Its translation: CASSYGDARKEAFF.

This clonotype was recorded at least ten times. The chain uses TRBV28 and TRBJ2-7; maybe TRBD2 (6 bases). Germline values: CDR1 MDHEN, CDR2 SYDVKM. The V gene lost 7 bases and the J gene lost 4 bases, with 8 bases spanning the gap. The CDR3 has 11 residues. CDR3 nucleotides: TGTGCCAGCACTCGGGGGTACGAGCAGTACGTC. Its protein is CASTRGYEQYV.

The chain has TRBV4-3 and TRBJ2-2, with TRBD2 identical over 7 bases. This CDR3 has 16 residues. The V gene's germline CDR1 is LGHNA and CDR2 YSLEER. Trimming took 0 bases from V and 5 from J; bases not matched to a gene: 6. The CDR3 nucleotides are TGCGCCAGCAGCCAAGAAAGCGGGGCAGGGACCGGGGAGCTGTTTTTT. Residues: CASSQESGAGTGELFF.

This sequence joins TRBV12-3 or TRBV12-4 and TRBJ1-5; no definite D call. This CDR3 is 13 amino acids long. The V and J ends lost 8 bases and 7 bases respectively, with 15 bases between them. CDR3 protein: CASGRAERQPQHF. For the CDR3, the DNA is TGTGCCAGCGGGAGGGCCGAGCGGCAGCCCCAGCATTTT.

The chain carries TRBV20-1 and TRBJ2-4; 8 nucleotides agree with TRBD1. This CDR3 has 17 residues. With V trimmed by 6 bases and J by 1 base, 14 bases remained unmatched. The V gene's germline CDR1 is DFQATT and CDR2 SNEGSKA (reference sequence). The DNA for the CDR3 is TGCAGTGCCCAAGCTCCCCAGGGGGCTGGCGCCAAAAACATTCAGTACTTC. This codes for CSAQAPQGAGAKNIQYF.

This clonotype was counted between two and nine times. This chain connects TRBV9 to TRBJ2-1, with D perhaps TRBD1 (6 bases). The CDR3 is 12 residues long. Per the germline V gene, CDR1 is SGDLS and CDR2 is YYNGEE. The V and J ends lost 3 bases and 9 bases respectively, with 10 bases between them. CDR3 region: CASSGGRVEQFF. Written as DNA, the CDR3 is TGTGCCAGCAGCGGGGGGCGGGTTGAGCAGTTCTTC. The full variable domain, with the rest looked up from reference TRBV9 and TRBJ2-1, is DSGVTQTPKHLITATGQRVTLRCSPRSGDLSVYWYQQSLDQGLQFLIQYYNGEERAKGNILERFSAQQFPDLHSELNLSSLELGDSALYFCASSGGRVEQFFGPGTRLTVL.

The chain's CDR3 is CASSFGTPPEAFF. The DNA for the CDR3 is TGTGCCAGCAGTTTCGGGACGCCCCCTGAAGCTTTCTTT. This chain connects TRBV12-3 or TRBV12-4 to TRBJ1-1; possible D gene TRBD1, 5 bases. V dropped 3 bases and J dropped 6 bases, with 11 bases sitting between them. The CDR3 totals 13 residues.

This clonotype was counted between two and nine times. This rearrangement joins TRBV10-3 to TRBJ2-3; the match to TRBD1 covers 9 bases. Germline V gives CDR1 ENHRY, CDR2 SYGVKD. The trim removed 7 bases at V and 1 base at J, leaving 3 bases unmatched. This CDR3 has 14 amino acids. The CDR3 region is CAINRDRGTDTQYF. CDR3 in DNA: TGTGCCATCAATCGGGACAGGGGCACAGATACGCAGTATTTT.

The gene calls are TRBV29-1 and TRBJ2-1; perhaps TRBD2 as D (6 bases). From germline, CDR1 is SQVTM and CDR2 ANQGSEA. This CDR3 contains 13 residues. The V end lost 7 bases, the J end lost 6 bases, and 16 bases lay between the germline ends. CDR3 loop: CSGEDTGTNEQFF. CDR3 DNA: TGCAGCGGGGAGGATACAGGAACCAATGAGCAGTTCTTC.

The chain is built from TRBV15 and TRBJ1-1; a possible D gene is TRBD1 (6 bases). V lost 3 bases, J lost 3 bases, and 11 bases lay in between. CDR3 length: 14 amino acids. Germline V gene sequence: CDR1 LNHNV, CDR2 YYDKDF (reference sequence). CDR3 amino acids: CATSRSGGHTEAFF. The CDR3 DNA sequence: TGTGCCACCAGCAGGTCGGGGGGGCACACTGAAGCTTTCTTT.

This sequence joins TRBV5-1 and TRBJ2-3; TRBD1 matches 9 bases. Germline V lookup: CDR1 SGHRS, CDR2 YFSETQ. The CDR3 is 15 residues long. Germline trimming cut 3 bases from V and 7 bases from J; bases unmatched to any gene: 9. The CDR3 loop reads CASSSGTGSINTQYF. The CDR3 DNA sequence: TGCGCCAGCAGCTCCGGGACAGGGTCGATTAATACGCAGTATTTT.

The chain couples TRBV20-1 to TRBJ1-2; D call uncertain. This CDR3 has 15 amino acids. The V end lost 3 bases, the J end lost 4 bases, and 18 bases lay between the germline ends. Germline CDR1 reads DFQATT; CDR2 reads SNEGSKA (reference sequence). The DNA for the CDR3 is TGCAGTGCTAGTTCCGTGCCAGGTTTATCCTATGGCTACACCTTC. The encoded protein is CSASSVPGLSYGYTF.

The chain couples TRBV7-2 to TRBJ1-6; TRBD1 might be the D (5 bases). The V end was cut by 5 bases, the J end by 7 bases, with 18 bases between. Germline V gene data show CDR1 as SGHTA and CDR2 as FQGNSA. The CDR3 is 16 residues long. The CDR3, as DNA: TGTGCCAGCAGCGGTACCAACGCGGGACTAAATTCACCCCTCCACTTT. This gives the protein CASSGTNAGLNSPLHF.

In its sample, this clonotype was seen a few times. The chain employs TRBV6-5 and TRBJ2-7, with no clear D. CDR3 length: 13 amino acids. Germline lookup yields CDR1 MNHEY and CDR2 SVGAGI. The V gene lost 5 bases and the J gene lost 0 bases, with 8 bases spanning the gap. The CDR3 bases are TGTGCCAGCAGTCCCAGGAGCTCCTACGAGCAGTACTTC. It is translated as CASSPRSSYEQYF.